Presented here are 23 T cell receptor beta chains from one specimen sequenced in a study of blood T cell repertoires in COVID-19. TCRdb's table, derived via immunoSEQ multiplex PCR, lists solely in-frame clones and lacks some. The sample consists of hundreds of thousands of clones, approximately 85% of them appearing once. Input material: PBMCs or T cells enriched from blood (not recorded which). The receptors stem from a woman between 45 and 60 years old with acute COVID-19.

The V gene is TRBV5-1, the J gene TRBJ1-1; D is unclear. The V and J ends lost 0 bases and 8 bases respectively, with 11 bases between them. Germline CDR1 and CDR2: SGHRS and YFSETQ. The CDR3 has 13 amino acids. The DNA for the CDR3 is TGCGCCAGCAGCTTGGAACAGTTTAAGGAAGCTTTCTTT. It codes for CASSLEQFKEAFF.

This clone was seen only once. The chain is built from TRBV6-5 and TRBJ2-7, with a weak D call TRBD2 (6 bases). Trimming pared 4 bases from V and 0 bases from J, leaving 13 bases between. The CDR3 runs to 15 residues. Looked up from germline, CDR1 is MNHEY and CDR2 is SVGAGI. The CDR3 DNA is TGTGCCAGCAGTTCCATTCTGGAGGGCTCCTACGAGCAGTACTTC. Translating it yields CASSSILEGSYEQYF.

Comment on this clone: The same CDR3 also results from other DNA sequences found in this sample. The chain employs TRBV18 and TRBJ1-1; weak D call: TRBD1 (6 bases). The V gene lost 3 bases and the J gene lost 1 base, with 9 bases spanning the gap. The CDR3 is 14 amino acids. Germline V lookup: CDR1 KGHSH, CDR2 LQKENI. The CDR3 DNA reads TGTGCCAGCTCACCGGGGGCAGGGAACACTGAAGCTTTCTTT. This gives the protein CASSPGAGNTEAFF.

This clone was seen a single time. V is TRBV29-1 and J is TRBJ1-1; D unclear. The CDR3 runs to 11 residues. Trimming removed 5 bases at V and 0 bases at J, with 4 bases between. Germline V gene lookup returns CDR1 SQVTM and CDR2 ANQGSEA. The CDR3 reads CSVIMNTEAFF. CDR3 nucleotide sequence: TGCAGCGTTATCATGAACACTGAAGCTTTCTTT.

CDR3 loop: CASSYGQGNSPLHF. CDR3 coding DNA: TGTGCCAGCAGCTATGGACAGGGGAATTCACCCCTCCACTTT. The V gene is TRBV5-6, the J gene TRBJ1-6; 9 bases match TRBD1. Germline CDR1 SGHDT, CDR2 YYEEEE. V lost 3 bases to trimming and J lost 7 bases; unmatched junction nucleotides: 2. This CDR3 is 14 amino acids long.

This clone showed up just once. The rearrangement joins TRBV29-1 to TRBJ2-7; D ambiguous. The CDR3 length is 13 residues. The V and J ends lost 2 bases and 2 bases respectively, with 10 bases between them. The V gene's germline CDR1 is SQVTM and CDR2 ANQGSEA. The CDR3 DNA follows: TGCAGCGTTGAAAGAGAAAACCCCTACGAGCAGTACTTC. Its protein product is CSVERENPYEQYF.

The V gene is TRBV7-9, the J gene TRBJ1-4; weak D call: TRBD1 (6 bases). There are 17 residues in the CDR3. From germline, CDR1 is SEHNR and CDR2 FQNEAQ (reference sequence). Between the trimmed V and J ends, which lost 8 bases and 0 bases, there was a span of 19 bases. CDR3: CASQKGQNRATNEKLFF. The CDR3 DNA follows: TGTGCCAGCCAAAAGGGCCAAAACAGGGCAACTAATGAAAAACTGTTTTTT.

V gene TRBV5-1 combines with J gene TRBJ1-6; D unresolved. Germline V lookup: CDR1 SGHRS, CDR2 YFSETQ. Trimming pared 3 bases from V and 5 bases from J, leaving 9 bases between. The CDR3 totals 14 residues. Written as DNA, the CDR3 is TGCGCCAGCAGCTCCGCCGGAGATAATTCACCCCTCCACTTT. Protein product: CASSSAGDNSPLHF.

This chain uses TRBV7-3 with TRBJ1-1; tentatively, D is TRBD1 (5 bases). The V end lost 5 bases, the J end lost 4 bases, and 11 bases lay between the germline ends. Germline V gene data show CDR1 as SGHTA and CDR2 as FQGTGA. CDR3 length: 13 amino acids. The CDR3 here is CASSTVQGTEAFF. As DNA, the CDR3 is TGTGCCAGCAGCACTGTCCAGGGCACTGAAGCTTTCTTT.

The chain combines TRBV19 with TRBJ1-1, with no clear D. Germline CDR1 is LNHDA and CDR2 is SQIVND (reference sequence). Between the trimmed V and J ends, which lost 10 bases and 3 bases, there was a span of 12 bases. This CDR3 is 12 amino acids long. The CDR3 nucleotides read TGTGCCACCTCACTCGGGGACACTGAAGCTTTCTTT. Its protein product is CATSLGDTEAFF.

This sequence joins TRBV19 and TRBJ1-2; possibly TRBD1 for D (6 bases). Trimming shortened V by 6 bases and J by 8 bases, and 19 bases separated the two germline ends. Per the germline V gene, CDR1 is LNHDA and CDR2 is SQIVND (reference sequence). CDR3 length equals 14 residues. CDR3 residues: CASRGGQLGWGYTF. The CDR3 bases are TGTGCCAGTAGAGGCGGACAGTTGGGATGGGGCTACACCTTC.

The chain uses TRBV15 and TRBJ2-1; weak D call: TRBD1 (5 bases). V was cut by 2 bases and J by 8 bases, with 16 bases left in between. CDR1 is LNHNV and CDR2 is YYDKDF in the germline V gene (reference sequence). This CDR3 is built from 15 residues. CDR3 bases: TGTGCCACCAGCAGATCCAGGGATAGTCGGGATGAGCAGTTCTTC. It yields the protein CATSRSRDSRDEQFF.

This sequence joins TRBV7-3 and TRBJ1-1, with 10 nucleotides matching TRBD1. The ends lost 0 bases at V and 5 bases at J; junction bases unmatched: 6. The germline CDR1 and CDR2 sequences are SGHTA and FQGTGA. The CDR3 covers 16 residues. Here the CDR3 reads CASSLTARGQGTEAFF. The DNA of the CDR3 is TGTGCCAGCAGCTTAACGGCGAGGGGACAGGGGACTGAAGCTTTCTTT.

The V gene is TRBV6-1, the J gene TRBJ1-2; no clear D gene. V gave up 1 base and J gave up 7 bases, with 13 bases separating them. Germline V gene sequence: CDR1 MNHNS, CDR2 SASEGT. The length of the CDR3 is 14 residues. CDR3 in amino acids: CASSEEAGTLGYTF. For the CDR3, the DNA is TGTGCCAGCAGTGAAGAGGCAGGAACCCTTGGCTACACCTTC.

The V call is TRBV5-1, the J call TRBJ1-3; TRBD1 is a possible D gene (5 bases). The germline V gene has CDR1 SGHRS and CDR2 YFSETQ. V lost 0 bases, J lost 0 bases, and 7 bases lay in between. The CDR3 spans 15 residues. This CDR3 is CASSLEGYSGNTIYF. The CDR3 DNA is TGCGCCAGCAGCTTGGAGGGGTACTCTGGAAACACCATATATTTT. The full variable domain, in which reference TRBV5-1 and TRBJ1-3 provide the parts outside the CDR3, is KAGVTQTPRYLIKTRGQQVTLSCSPISGHRSVSWYQQTPGQGLQFLFEYFSETQRNKGNFPGRFSGRQFSNSRSEMNVSTLELGDSALYLCASSLEGYSGNTIYFGEGSWLTVV.

The gene calls are TRBV9 and TRBJ1-6; D is uncertain. Germline V gene sequence: CDR1 SGDLS, CDR2 YYNGEE. Trimming stripped 0 bases from V and 9 bases from J, with 7 bases between. This CDR3 is 13 amino acids long. CDR3 nucleotides: TGTGCCAGCAGCGTAGCTGAGCGTTCACCCCTCCACTTT. Translating gives CASSVAERSPLHF.

This clone was detected only a few times. The rearrangement uses TRBV20-1 and TRBJ1-2; no clear D gene. The CDR3 length is 11 residues. Looked up from germline, CDR1 is DFQATT and CDR2 is SNEGSKA (reference sequence). Trimming left V 0 bases short and J 13 bases short, with 12 bases between. CDR3 loop: CSARDGEGCTF. In DNA form, the CDR3 reads TGCAGTGCTAGAGATGGGGAGGGTTGCACCTTC.

The chain uses TRBV11-1 and TRBJ2-1, with D possibly being TRBD2 (7 bases). Trimming shortened V by 5 bases and J by 6 bases, and 14 bases separated the two germline ends. CDR3 size: 14 residues. CDR1 is SGHAT and CDR2 is FQDESV in the germline V gene (reference sequence). DNA of the CDR3: TGTGCCAGCAGCCCGAGGGAGGGGGTCAATGAGCAGTTCTTC. Protein: CASSPREGVNEQFF.

This chain uses TRBV9 with TRBJ1-2; 7 bases map to TRBD1. CDR1 SGDLS and CDR2 YYNGEE come from the germline V gene. This CDR3 is built from 14 residues. Unmatched junction bases numbered 3, after V lost 2 bases and J lost 2 bases. Here the CDR3 reads CASSVSGQNYGYTF. The DNA of the CDR3 is TGTGCCAGCAGCGTGTCGGGACAGAACTATGGCTACACCTTC.

The chain uses TRBV5-1 and TRBJ1-1; D is ambiguous. The germline V gene has CDR1 SGHRS and CDR2 YFSETQ. This CDR3 is 14 amino acids long. Between the trimmed V and J ends, which lost 3 bases and 0 bases, there was a span of 9 bases. The DNA of the CDR3 is TGCGCCAGCAGCTCCCCCGGGGTGAACACTGAAGCTTTCTTT. This encodes CASSSPGVNTEAFF.

CDR3 protein: CATSRVGTGANEQFF. DNA of the CDR3: TGTGCCACCAGCAGAGTTGGGACAGGGGCCAATGAGCAGTTCTTC. The chain is built from TRBV15 and TRBJ2-1; 10 bases match TRBD1. V lost 1 base to trimming and J lost 6 bases; unmatched junction nucleotides: 3. The length of the CDR3 is 15 residues. Germline V gene data show CDR1 as LNHNV and CDR2 as YYDKDF (reference sequence).

The rearrangement links TRBV7-9 to TRBJ2-7, with D uncertain. V was clipped by 1 base and J by 2 bases, with 9 bases between them. There are 14 residues in the CDR3. From germline, CDR1 is SEHNR and CDR2 FQNEAQ (reference sequence). The CDR3 reads CASSLVPDTYEQYF. In DNA, the CDR3 is TGTGCCAGCAGCTTAGTCCCAGACACCTACGAGCAGTACTTC.

The rearrangement joins TRBV10-3 to TRBJ1-1; D is possibly TRBD1 (5 bases). CDR1 is ENHRY, CDR2 SYGVKD, per germline. Between the trimmed V and J ends, which lost 4 bases and 3 bases, there was a span of 12 bases. The CDR3 has 14 residues. The CDR3 reads CAISVGGEDTEAFF. The CDR3 DNA reads as TGTGCCATCAGTGTGGGGGGGGAGGACACTGAAGCTTTCTTT.